The 28 T cell receptor beta chains reported below all come from one sample, sequenced in a study of T cell responses to AZD1222 COVID-19 vaccine. Assay used: immunoSEQ multiplex PCR; TCRdb lists only in-frame clones, some missing. The repertoire holds about 67,000 clones, with about 85% as singletons. This material consisted of peripheral blood, taken on day 0 of AZD1222 vaccination. These receptors were obtained from an adult in good health.

This clone has more than one count but fewer than ten. The rearrangement links TRBV28 to TRBJ1-6; no firm D call. The CDR3 length is 13 residues. The germline V gene has CDR1 MDHEN and CDR2 SYDVKM. V was trimmed by 7 bases and J by 0 bases, leaving 4 bases between them. The CDR3 protein is CASISSYNSPLHF. The CDR3 DNA follows: TGTGCCAGCATAAGCTCCTATAATTCACCCCTCCACTTT.

The chain has TRBV15 and TRBJ1-1; TRBD1 might be the D (5 bases). The CDR3 contains 17 residues. The germline V gene has CDR1 LNHNV and CDR2 YYDKDF (reference sequence). Trimming shortened V by 1 base and J by 3 bases, and 18 bases separated the two germline ends. CDR3 protein: CATSRGENRRGDTEAFF. CDR3 DNA sequence: TGTGCCACCAGCAGAGGGGAGAATCGGCGAGGGGACACTGAAGCTTTCTTT.

The table lists this clone with a count of one. The V gene is TRBV27, the J gene TRBJ1-2; D might be TRBD1 (5 bases). The CDR3 is 12 residues long. Between the trimmed V and J ends, which lost 8 bases and 8 bases, there was a span of 15 bases. Germline V gene lookup returns CDR1 MNHEY and CDR2 SMNVEV (reference sequence). The CDR3, as DNA: TGTGCCAGCCAGCATAGGGGTGGCGGCTACACCTTC. This encodes CASQHRGGGYTF.

The rearrangement joins TRBV9 to TRBJ1-3; 7 nucleotides align to TRBD1. The CDR3 contains 16 residues. CDR1 and CDR2 (germline): SGDLS, YYNGEE. The V and J ends lost 0 bases and 4 bases, in that order; junction bases with no gene match: 7. CDR3 sequence (DNA): TGTGCCAGCAGCGTAGTGGGGACAGTCTCCGGAAACACCATATATTTT. Protein: CASSVVGTVSGNTIYF.

J is TRBJ2-3 and V is TRBV5-6; 12 bases match TRBD2. This CDR3 has 16 residues. With 2 bases clipped from V and 2 bases from J, the junction kept 3 bases outside the gene matches. Germline values: CDR1 SGHDT, CDR2 YYEEEE. DNA for the CDR3: TGTGCCAGCAGCTTCCGACTAGCGGGGGACACAGATACGCAGTATTTT. It yields the protein CASSFRLAGDTDTQYF.

This clone occurred once. J is TRBJ1-2 and V is TRBV12-3 or TRBV12-4; no reliable D call. The CDR3 totals 13 residues. The germline V and J ends were trimmed by 6 bases and 6 bases, with 14 bases remaining between them. CDR3 nucleotide sequence: TGTGCCAGCAGAGAGCGTAGCGGAGATGGCTACACCTTC. Translated, it gives CASRERSGDGYTF.

The chain is built from TRBV6-2 or TRBV6-3 and TRBJ2-1; a possible D gene is TRBD1 (5 bases). The CDR3 is 15 amino acids. CDR1 and CDR2 from the germline V gene are MNHEY and SVGEGT. Trimming took 1 base from V and 1 from J, leaving 8 bases between them. The CDR3 bases are TGTGCCAGCAGTTACTTGACAGATTCCTACAATGAGCAGTTCTTC. Protein sequence: CASSYLTDSYNEQFF.

The V call is TRBV15, the J call TRBJ1-1; 7 nucleotides align to TRBD1. CDR1 and CDR2 from the germline V gene are LNHNV and YYDKDF (reference sequence). V lost 3 bases, J lost 0 bases, and 1 base stayed unmatched. This CDR3 has 14 amino acids. CDR3 sequence: CATSSGQVNTEAFF. DNA for the CDR3: TGTGCCACCAGCAGCGGACAGGTGAACACTGAAGCTTTCTTT.

This rearrangement joins TRBV29-1 to TRBJ1-2, with 7 bases lining up with TRBD1. The germline CDR1 and CDR2 sequences are SQVTM and ANQGSEA. The CDR3 covers 12 residues. With 4 bases clipped from V and 8 bases from J, the junction kept 7 bases outside the gene matches. The CDR3 region has the DNA TGCAGCGTTGGAACTCAGGGGGAAGGCTACACCTTC. The encoded protein is CSVGTQGEGYTF.

The chain employs TRBV28 and TRBJ2-7; perhaps TRBD1 as D (6 bases). Trimming took off 5 bases at V and 2 bases at J, with 13 bases between the two ends. The CDR3 contains 14 residues. Germline CDR1 MDHEN, CDR2 SYDVKM. The CDR3 DNA reads TGTGCCAGCAGTCCTCCCGGGACACCCTACGAGCAGTACTTC. It is translated as CASSPPGTPYEQYF.

V gene TRBV7-9 combines with J gene TRBJ1-1, with D perhaps TRBD1 (5 bases). Trimming took off 3 bases at V and 4 bases at J, with 12 bases between the two ends. The CDR3 is 14 amino acids. Germline V gene data show CDR1 as SEHNR and CDR2 as FQNEAQ (reference sequence). This CDR3 reads CASSLERGTTEAFF. The CDR3 DNA sequence: TGTGCCAGCAGCTTGGAGCGGGGGACCACTGAAGCTTTCTTT.

The gene calls are TRBV4-2 and TRBJ2-1; D ambiguous. This CDR3 contains 16 residues. V was shortened by 0 bases and J by 5 bases, with 14 bases between the two germline ends. CDR1 is LGHNA and CDR2 is YNFKEQ in the germline V gene. Here the CDR3 reads CASSQEEARPHNEQFF. Here the CDR3 DNA reads TGTGCCAGCAGCCAAGAAGAAGCGAGACCCCACAATGAGCAGTTCTTC.

The table lists this clone with a few counts. The gene calls are TRBV11-2 and TRBJ2-1; D perhaps matches TRBD2 (5 bases). Looked up from germline, CDR1 is SGHAT and CDR2 is FQNNGV. The CDR3 loop spans 16 amino acids. With 0 bases removed from V and 3 bases from J, the gap between germline ends came to 12 bases. The CDR3 here is CASSLEGASFYNEQFF. The DNA of the CDR3 is TGTGCCAGCAGCTTAGAGGGTGCTAGCTTCTACAATGAGCAGTTCTTC.

The rearrangement uses TRBV12-3 or TRBV12-4 and TRBJ1-2; 8 nucleotides align to TRBD1. The CDR3 spans 13 residues. V lost 8 bases to trimming and J lost 8 bases; unmatched junction nucleotides: 10. The CDR3 nucleotides are TGTGCCAGCGGCACGGACAGGGTCAGCGGCTACACCTTC. Its translation is CASGTDRVSGYTF.

The chain employs TRBV10-2 and TRBJ2-1; 13 nucleotides agree with TRBD2. Germline V gene lookup returns CDR1 WSHSY and CDR2 SAAADI. V lost 7 bases and J lost 11; bases outside the gene matches: 8. The CDR3 covers 14 residues. Here the CDR3 reads CASIPGLAGVKQFF. In nucleotides, the CDR3 is TGCGCCAGCATACCTGGACTAGCGGGAGTGAAGCAGTTCTTC.

The rearrangement links TRBV3-1 (or the pseudogene TRBV3-2) to TRBJ1-6, with 7 nucleotides matching TRBD1. V lost 4 bases and J lost 6; bases outside the gene matches: 3. The CDR3 is made up of 14 amino acids. Germline-derived CDR1 and CDR2 are LGHDT and YNNKEL (reference sequence). Written as DNA, the CDR3 is TGTGCCAGCAGCCCGGGACAGATTAATTCACCCCTCCACTTT. Translating gives CASSPGQINSPLHF.

The chain couples TRBV6-5 to TRBJ2-5; 7 bases agree with TRBD1. The CDR3 runs 11 residues. J gave up 5 bases and V 8 bases, and 2 bases lay outside the gene matches. Germline CDR1 MNHEY, CDR2 SVGAGI. CDR3 sequence: CASARGETQYF. The CDR3 DNA reads as TGTGCCAGCGCCAGGGGGGAGACCCAGTACTTC.

The rearrangement joins TRBV19 to TRBJ1-2; D not resolved. CDR1 and CDR2 from the germline V gene are LNHDA and SQIVND (reference sequence). The CDR3 runs 11 residues. V was pared by 6 bases and J by 3 bases, with 5 bases between. The DNA for the CDR3 is TGTGCCAGTAGGAGAGACTATGGCTACACCTTC. Translation: CASRRDYGYTF.

V is TRBV19 and J is TRBJ1-3; possibly TRBD1 for D (6 bases). Germline CDR1 and CDR2: LNHDA and SQIVND (reference sequence). The V gene lost 8 bases and the J gene lost 4 bases, with 18 bases spanning the gap. The CDR3 totals 15 residues. CDR3 sequence: CASSLEGDKGNTIYF. The DNA for the CDR3 is TGTGCCAGTTCCTTGGAGGGGGACAAGGGAAACACCATATATTTT.

The V and J genes are TRBV2 and TRBJ2-7; D could derive from TRBD1 or TRBD2 (6 bases each). This CDR3 has 14 amino acids. The V gene's germline CDR1 is SNHLY and CDR2 FYNNEI. The ends were cut back, 5 bases at V and 0 bases at J, with 11 bases in the middle. The CDR3 here is CASSQGTYSYEQYF. DNA of the CDR3: TGTGCCAGCAGTCAGGGGACTTACTCCTACGAGCAGTACTTC. Complete variable domain (other parts from reference TRBV2 and TRBJ2-7): EPEVTQTPSHQVTQMGQEVILRCVPISNHLYFYWYRQILGQKVEFLVSFYNNEISEKSEIFDDQFSVERPDGSNFTLKIRSTKLEDSAMYFCASSQGTYSYEQYFGPGTRLTVT.

The CDR3: CASSPRQGVIYGYTF. For the CDR3, the DNA is TGTGCCAGCTCACCACGTCAGGGGGTGATCTATGGCTACACCTTC. The chain combines TRBV18 with TRBJ1-2; 7 bases align to TRBD1. Germline-derived CDR1 and CDR2 are KGHSH and LQKENI. J lost 4 bases, V lost 1 base, and 6 bases had no gene match. This CDR3 contains 15 residues.

This chain joins TRBV28 and TRBJ2-7; D is ambiguous. The CDR3 contains 15 residues. Trimming stripped 3 bases from V and 3 bases from J, with 15 bases between. The germline CDR1 and CDR2 sequences are MDHEN and SYDVKM. In DNA form, the CDR3 reads TGTGCCAGCAGTTTGGCTATGGCGGTGCGCTACGAGCAGTACTTC. It translates to CASSLAMAVRYEQYF.

This sequence joins TRBV3-1 (or the pseudogene TRBV3-2) and TRBJ1-2, with D possibly TRBD1 on 5 matching bases. Germline-derived CDR1 and CDR2 are LGHDT and YNNKEL (reference sequence). The ends were cut back, 7 bases at V and 2 bases at J, with 20 bases in the middle. The CDR3 spans 16 residues. In nucleotides, the CDR3 is TGTGCCAGCACCGATGGGGGAGTTGGGATAAACTATGGCTACACCTTC. This codes for CASTDGGVGINYGYTF.

The gene calls are TRBV11-3 and TRBJ2-7; D uncertain. Per germline, CDR1 SGHNT and CDR2 YENEEA. This CDR3 has 13 amino acids. Trimming pared 2 bases from V and 1 base from J, leaving 6 bases between. As DNA, the CDR3 is TGTGCCAGCAGCTTATCGCTATCCTACGAGCAGTACTTC. Its translation is CASSLSLSYEQYF. The variable domain in full, with the rest retrieved from reference TRBV11-3 and TRBJ2-7, is EAGVVQSPRYKIIEKKQPVAFWCNPISGHNTLYWYLQNLGQGPELLIRYENEEAVDDSQLPKDRFSAERLKGVDSTLKIQPAELGDSAVYLCASSLSLSYEQYFGPGTRLTVT.

The rearrangement joins TRBV5-4 to TRBJ1-3; 8 nucleotides match TRBD1. This CDR3 spans 15 amino acids. V was pared by 2 bases and J by 7 bases, with 8 bases of the junction left unmatched. CDR1 and CDR2 (germline): SGHNT, YYREEE (reference sequence). CDR3 region: CASSLTGGKRNTIYF. The CDR3 region has the DNA TGTGCCAGCAGCTTAACAGGGGGAAAACGTAACACCATATATTTT.

The chain combines TRBV6-5 with TRBJ1-5, with TRBD1 matching 7 bases. Germline assignment: CDR1 MNHEY and CDR2 SVGAGI. The CDR3 totals 14 residues. J gave up 1 base and V 6 bases, and 3 bases lay outside the gene matches. CDR3 nucleotides: TGTGCCAGCAGATCGGACAGGAGCAATCAGCCCCAGCATTTT. Its translation: CASRSDRSNQPQHF.

CDR3 DNA sequence: TGTGCCAGTACCCCCCCACTCACCGGACAGCCCCAGCATTTT. Amino acids: CASTPPLTGQPQHF. V usage is TRBV19 and J usage is TRBJ1-5, with D hard to call. V lost 7 bases and J lost 7, with 17 bases in between. This CDR3 comprises 14 residues. Germline CDR1 reads LNHDA; CDR2 reads SQIVND (reference sequence).

The V and J genes are TRBV6-6 and TRBJ2-7; 9 bases align to TRBD1. The length of the CDR3 is 14 residues. The trim removed 6 bases at V and 3 bases at J, leaving 6 bases unmatched. CDR1 and CDR2 from the germline V gene are MNHNY and SVGAGI (reference sequence). CDR3 sequence reads: CASRGGTGNYEQYF. As DNA, the CDR3 is TGTGCCAGCAGGGGGGGGACAGGGAACTACGAGCAGTACTTC.